Below are 4 T cell receptor beta chains sequenced from a single sample in a study of CD8 T cells in ankylosing spondylitis. TCRdb fed the 5' RACE reads into MiXCR, producing one record per CDR3 protein. The sample records more than 200,000 distinct CDR3 sequences, 20% to 30% being singletons. The sequencing sample was made of blood, either unsorted or a sorted T cell fraction (not recorded which). These receptors all come from a male donor with ankylosing spondylitis or in good health (not recorded which).

This clonotype was observed a handful of times. The chain links TRBV20-1 to TRBJ2-7; either TRBD1 or TRBD2 may supply D (6 bases each). There are 14 residues in the CDR3. V was shortened by 1 base and J by 3 bases, with 13 bases between the two germline ends. Germline loops: CDR1 DFQATT, CDR2 SNEGSKA (reference sequence). The CDR3 loop is CSARVRGPYYEQYF. DNA for the CDR3: TGCAGTGCTAGAGTCCGGGGGCCTTACTACGAGCAGTACTTC.

V gene TRBV20-1 combines with J gene TRBJ2-1; 8 bases agree with TRBD1. Trimming took 6 bases from V and 5 from J; bases not matched to a gene: 9. Germline V gene sequence: CDR1 DFQATT, CDR2 SNEGSKA (reference sequence). CDR3 length: 14 residues. The CDR3 loop is CSALWTGNNNEQFF. For the CDR3, the DNA is TGCAGTGCCCTTTGGACAGGGAACAACAATGAGCAGTTCTTC.

In this sample, this clonotype turned up many times. The chain employs TRBV5-1 and TRBJ2-2; maybe TRBD1 (5 bases). Trimming took off 0 bases at V and 4 bases at J, with 13 bases between the two ends. The length of the CDR3 is 16 residues. Germline values: CDR1 SGHRS, CDR2 YFSETQ. The CDR3 coding sequence is TGCGCCAGCAGCTTGGAATGGGGCGTCGCCACCGGGGAGCTGTTTTTT. This encodes CASSLEWGVATGELFF.

In its sample, this clonotype was seen many times. This chain joins TRBV9 and TRBJ2-1; 7 nucleotides agree with TRBD2. This CDR3 spans 15 amino acids. Germline-derived CDR1 and CDR2 are SGDLS and YYNGEE. The V gene end was trimmed by 3 bases and the J gene end by 4 bases; junction bases not matched to a gene: 7. In DNA form, the CDR3 reads TGTGCCAGCAGCGAACCGGGACTAAAGTACAATGAGCAGTTCTTC. This gives the protein CASSEPGLKYNEQFF. Complete variable domain (other parts from reference TRBV9 and TRBJ2-1): DSGVTQTPKHLITATGQRVTLRCSPRSGDLSVYWYQQSLDQGLQFLIQYYNGEERAKGNILERFSAQQFPDLHSELNLSSLELGDSALYFCASSEPGLKYNEQFFGPGTRLTVL.